This TCR beta chain emerged from a study of control samples from healthy donors and cancer patients. The CDR3 consists of 12 residues. Per germline, CDR1 GTSNPN and CDR2 SVGIG (reference sequence). V gave up 2 bases and J gave up 1 base, with 4 bases separating them. Method: immunoSEQ multiplex PCR; TCRdb's copy keeps in-frame clones and lacks some. In the table there are more than 95,000 clones, 87% of which are singletons. Sequenced material: blood. The source of this sequence is a man between 18 and 35 years old in good health. The chain joins TRBV30 to TRBJ2-3; the D is unclear. CDR3 region: CAWSSGTDTQYF. The CDR3 DNA is TGTGCCTGGAGTTCAGGCACAGATACGCAGTATTTT. The full variable domain, rest sourced from reference TRBV30 and TRBJ2-3, is SQTIHQWPATLVQPVGSPLSLECTVEGTSNPNLYWYRQAAGRGLQLLFYSVGIGQISSEVPQNLSASRPQDRQFILSSKKLLLSDSGFYLCAWSSGTDTQYFGPGTRLTVL.